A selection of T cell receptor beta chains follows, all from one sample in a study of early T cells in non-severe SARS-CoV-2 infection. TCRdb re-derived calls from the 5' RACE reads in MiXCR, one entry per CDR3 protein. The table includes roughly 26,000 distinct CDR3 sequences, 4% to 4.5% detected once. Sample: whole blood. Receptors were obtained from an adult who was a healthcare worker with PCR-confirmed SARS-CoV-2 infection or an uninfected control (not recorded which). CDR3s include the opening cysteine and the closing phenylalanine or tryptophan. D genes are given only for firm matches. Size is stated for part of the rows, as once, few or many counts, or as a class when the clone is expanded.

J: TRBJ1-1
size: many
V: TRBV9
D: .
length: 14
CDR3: CASSVGSRGEQAFF
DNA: TGTGCCAGCAGCGTTGGTAGCAGGGGCGAACAAGCTTTCTTT

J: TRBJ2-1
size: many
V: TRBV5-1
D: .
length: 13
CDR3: CASTEGVTGEQFF
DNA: TGCGCCTCAACGGAGGGGGTAACGGGTGAGCAGTTCTTC

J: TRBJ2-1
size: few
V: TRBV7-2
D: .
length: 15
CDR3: CASSSDMSSYNEQFF
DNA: TGTGCCAGCAGCTCGGATATGAGCTCCTACAATGAGCAGTTCTTC

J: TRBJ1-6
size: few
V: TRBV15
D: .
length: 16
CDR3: CATSPSFARDGSPLHF
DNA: TGTGCCACCAGCCCCTCCTTCGCCAGGGACGGTTCACCCCTCCACTTT

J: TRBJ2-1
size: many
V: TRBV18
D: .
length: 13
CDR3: CVSSPRGSYEQFF
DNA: TGTGTCAGCTCACCACGGGGTAGCTATGAGCAGTTCTTC

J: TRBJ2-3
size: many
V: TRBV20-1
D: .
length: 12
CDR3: CSAGADTDTQYF
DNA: TGCAGTGCTGGAGCAGACACAGATACGCAGTATTTT

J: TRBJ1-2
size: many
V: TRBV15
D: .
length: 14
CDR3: CATSRDGVLGGYTF
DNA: TGTGCCACCAGCAGAGATGGTGTCCTGGGGGGCTACACCTTC

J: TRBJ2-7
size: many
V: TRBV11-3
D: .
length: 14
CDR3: CASSHGTPSEEQYF
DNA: TGTGCCAGCAGCCACGGGACACCGTCCGAGGAGCAGTACTTC

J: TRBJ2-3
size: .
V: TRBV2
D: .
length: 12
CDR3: CASSEVADTQYF
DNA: TGTGCCAGCAGTGAAGTAGCTGATACGCAGTATTTT

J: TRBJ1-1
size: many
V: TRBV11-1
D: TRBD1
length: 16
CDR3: CASSSRDRTMNTEAFF
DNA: TGTGCCAGCAGCTCGAGGGACAGAACCATGAACACTGAAGCTTTCTTT

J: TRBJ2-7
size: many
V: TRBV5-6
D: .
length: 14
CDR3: CASSLQIRPGAQYF
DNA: TGTGCCAGCAGCTTGCAGATCCGGCCGGGGGCGCAGTACTTC

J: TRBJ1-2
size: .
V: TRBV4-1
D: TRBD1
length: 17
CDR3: CASSQGRTGGSPYGYTF
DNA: TGCGCCAGCAGCCAAGGGAGGACAGGGGGTTCCCCATATGGCTACACCTTC

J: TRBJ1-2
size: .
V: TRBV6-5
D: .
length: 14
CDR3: CASSYSNRLSGYTF
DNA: TGTGCCAGCAGTTACTCGAACAGGCTCAGTGGCTACACCTTC

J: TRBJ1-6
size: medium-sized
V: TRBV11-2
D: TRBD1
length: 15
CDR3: CASSLTGTGDSPLHF
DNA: TGTGCCAGCAGCTTAACCGGGACAGGAGATTCACCCCTCCACTTT

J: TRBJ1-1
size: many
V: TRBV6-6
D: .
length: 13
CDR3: CASSSGQYSEAFF
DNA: TGTGCCAGCAGCTCCGGACAGTACTCTGAAGCTTTCTTT

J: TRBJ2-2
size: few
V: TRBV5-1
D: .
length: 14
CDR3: CASSPGLYTGELFF
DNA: TGCGCCAGCAGCCCGGGACTTTACACCGGGGAGCTGTTTTTT

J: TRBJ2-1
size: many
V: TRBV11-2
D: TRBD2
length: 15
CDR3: CASSWTSGSHNEQFF
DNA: TGTGCCAGCAGCTGGACTAGCGGGAGCCACAATGAGCAGTTCTTC

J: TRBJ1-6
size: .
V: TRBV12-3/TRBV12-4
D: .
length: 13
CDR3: CASSFGAVSPLHF
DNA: TGTGCCAGCAGTTTTGGAGCTGTTTCACCCCTCCACTTT

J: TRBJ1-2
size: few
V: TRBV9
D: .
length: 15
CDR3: CASSNRDPKIYGYTF
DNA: TGTGCCAGCAGCAACCGGGACCCTAAAATATATGGCTACACCTTC

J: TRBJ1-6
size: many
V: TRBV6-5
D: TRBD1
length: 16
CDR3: CASSYSTGQGYSPLHF
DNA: TGTGCCAGCAGTTACTCGACGGGACAGGGATACTCACCCCTCCACTTT

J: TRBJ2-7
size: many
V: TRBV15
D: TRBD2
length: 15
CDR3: CATSKLAGGYSEQYF
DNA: TGTGCCACCAGCAAATTAGCGGGAGGGTACTCCGAGCAGTACTTC

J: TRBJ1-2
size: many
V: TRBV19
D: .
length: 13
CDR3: CASSLGTKYGYTF
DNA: TGTGCCAGTAGTCTCGGGACGAAGTATGGCTACACCTTC

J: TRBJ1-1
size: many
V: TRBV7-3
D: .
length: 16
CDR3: CASSTYPGRWGTEAFF
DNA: TGTGCCAGCAGCACATACCCGGGACGCTGGGGCACTGAAGCTTTCTTT

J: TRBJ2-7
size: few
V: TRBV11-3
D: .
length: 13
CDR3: CASSLGGDGEQYF
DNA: TGTGCCAGCAGCTTAGGTGGGGACGGCGAGCAGTACTTC

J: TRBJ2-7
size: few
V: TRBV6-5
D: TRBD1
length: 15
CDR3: CASSYSWDRVREQYF
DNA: TGTGCCAGCAGTTACTCTTGGGACAGGGTACGCGAGCAGTACTTC

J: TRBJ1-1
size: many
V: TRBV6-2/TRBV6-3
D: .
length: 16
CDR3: CASSYSPTWSSTEAFF
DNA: TGTGCCAGCAGTTACTCGCCGACCTGGTCGAGCACTGAAGCTTTCTTT

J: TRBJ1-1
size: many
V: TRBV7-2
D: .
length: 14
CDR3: CASSFAGVNTEAFF
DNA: TGTGCCAGCAGCTTCGCAGGGGTGAACACTGAAGCTTTCTTT

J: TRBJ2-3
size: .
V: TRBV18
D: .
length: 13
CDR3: CASSPEVLGTQYF
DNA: TGTGCCAGCTCACCTGAAGTTCTCGGTACGCAGTATTTT

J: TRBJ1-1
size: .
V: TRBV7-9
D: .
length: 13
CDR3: CASSFSGSTEAFF
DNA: TGTGCCAGCAGCTTTTCCGGAAGCACTGAAGCTTTCTTT

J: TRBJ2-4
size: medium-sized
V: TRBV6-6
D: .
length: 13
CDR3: CASSYSDGRLEYF
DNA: TGTGCCAGCAGTTACTCCGACGGCAGGCTAGAGTACTTC

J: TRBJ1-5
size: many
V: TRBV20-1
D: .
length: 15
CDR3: CSALVAGASNQPQHF
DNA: TGCAGTGCCTTGGTGGCAGGAGCTAGCAATCAGCCCCAGCATTTT

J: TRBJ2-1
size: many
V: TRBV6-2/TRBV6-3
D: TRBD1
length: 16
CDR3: CASKNAGTGSYNEQFF
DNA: TGTGCCAGCAAAAATGCCGGGACAGGGTCCTACAATGAGCAGTTCTTC

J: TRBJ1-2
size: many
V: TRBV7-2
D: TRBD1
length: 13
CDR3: CASSLGTGFGYTF
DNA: TGTGCCAGCAGCTTAGGGACAGGGTTTGGCTACACCTTC

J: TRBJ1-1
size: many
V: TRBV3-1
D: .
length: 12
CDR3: CASSQAATEAFF
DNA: TGTGCCAGCAGCCAAGCGGCTACTGAAGCTTTCTTT

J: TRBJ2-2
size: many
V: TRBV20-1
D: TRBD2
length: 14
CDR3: CSVRLAVNTGELFF
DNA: TGCAGTGTCCGACTAGCGGTGAACACCGGGGAGCTGTTTTTT

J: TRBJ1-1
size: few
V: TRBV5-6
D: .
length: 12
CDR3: CASSLQGTKAFF
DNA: TGTGCCAGCAGCCTTCAGGGAACGAAAGCTTTCTTT

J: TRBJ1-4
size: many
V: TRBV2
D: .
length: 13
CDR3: CASSEAGREKLFF
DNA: TGTGCCAGCAGTGAAGCGGGGCGGGAAAAACTGTTTTTT

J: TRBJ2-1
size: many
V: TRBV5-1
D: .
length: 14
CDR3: CASRRDPGNNEQFF
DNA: TGCGCCAGCAGGCGGGACCCAGGGAACAATGAGCAGTTCTTC

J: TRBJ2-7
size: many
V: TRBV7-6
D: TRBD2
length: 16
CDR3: CASSSGLAGESREQYF
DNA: TGTGCCAGCAGCTCCGGGCTAGCGGGAGAATCGCGCGAGCAGTACTTC

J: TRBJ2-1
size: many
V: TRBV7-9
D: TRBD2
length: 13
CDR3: CASSLGGGLEQFF
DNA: TGTGCCAGCAGCTTAGGGGGAGGGCTGGAACAGTTCTTC

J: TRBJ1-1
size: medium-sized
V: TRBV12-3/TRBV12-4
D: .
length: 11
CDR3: CASSGDKGTFF
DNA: TGTGCCAGCAGTGGGGATAAGGGAACTTTCTTT